This TCR beta chain is drawn from a study of shared clonotypes between healthy human individuals. It was at deep level that the assay was run. The authors split each subset's genomic DNA evenly across several immunoSEQ plates. Libraries were prepared by immunoSEQ multiplex PCR; TCRdb keeps only in-frame clonotypes and omits some of them. The sample records about 2.4 million clones, 80% to 95% being singletons. For this clone: What it binds is not known.

Per germline, CDR1 SGHNT and CDR2 YYREEE (reference sequence). V was cut by 7 bases and J by 0 bases, with 16 bases left in between. CDR3 size: 15 residues. Study-level results: Non-shared clonotypes had lower generation probabilities than those shared by all four donors.

Sequences were obtained from naive CD4+ T cells from PBMCs. Subset indicated: CD45RA+ positively selected. The clonotype was recovered from a young man in good health. Some clones in this sample may be carry-over from other donors' samples. The J gene is TRBJ1-2, the V gene TRBV5-4; D may be TRBD1 (5 bases). The CDR3 region has the DNA TGTGCCAGCGGCCCCGGTGGGGCTTCTAACTATGGCTACACCTTC. Residues: CASGPGGASNYGYTF.